Listed below are T cell receptor beta chains from one sample, sequenced in a study of blood T cell repertoires in COVID-19. The repertoire was sequenced with immunoSEQ multiplex PCR; TCRdb's copy has only in-frame clones and lacks some. Altogether about 200,000 clones are present, 75% to 90% being singletons, with the ten largest covering 4.5% to 5.5%. The sequenced sample consisted of peripheral blood. The receptors stem from a woman aged 40 to 50 with acute or convalescent COVID-19. CDR3s include the opening cysteine and the closing phenylalanine or tryptophan. D genes are given only for firm matches. The listing skips clone size in some rows; elsewhere it reads once, few, many or a size class.

D: -; J: TRBJ1-2; size: many; V: TRBV4-1; CDR3: CASSQGHTNYGYTF; DNA: TGCGCCAGCAGCCAAGGGCACACAAACTATGGCTACACCTTC
D: TRBD1; J: TRBJ1-2; size: -; V: TRBV5-1; CDR3: CASSLEGTGNGYGYTF; DNA: TGCGCCAGCAGCTTGGAAGGGACAGGGAATGGCTATGGCTACACCTTC
D: -; J: TRBJ1-2; size: -; V: TRBV7-9; CDR3: CASSLEGGTNYGYTF; DNA: TGTGCCAGCAGCTTAGAGGGGGGGACGAACTATGGCTACACCTTC
D: -; J: TRBJ1-2; size: -; V: TRBV6-5; CDR3: CASSLQGAYGYTF; DNA: TGTGCCAGCAGCTTACAGGGAGCCTATGGCTACACCTTC
D: TRBD1; J: TRBJ1-1; size: -; V: TRBV5-1; CDR3: CASSSLQGHAFF; DNA: TGCGCCAGCAGCTCGCTACAGGGGCACGCTTTCTTT
D: -; J: TRBJ1-1; size: -; V: TRBV5-1; CDR3: CASSLGAVSYTEAFF; DNA: TGCGCCAGCAGCTTGGGCGCTGTGTCATACACTGAAGCTTTCTTT
D: -; J: TRBJ2-1; size: -; V: TRBV5-1; CDR3: CASSLIDRKNEQFF; DNA: TGCGCCAGCAGCTTAATCGACAGGAAAAATGAGCAGTTCTTC
D: TRBD2; J: TRBJ2-1; size: -; V: TRBV18; CDR3: CASSPGLAGARSEQFF; DNA: TGTGCCAGCTCACCCGGACTAGCGGGGGCCCGAAGTGAGCAGTTCTTC
D: TRBD1; J: TRBJ1-3; size: -; V: TRBV7-2; CDR3: CASSVQTGPGNTIYF; DNA: TGTGCCAGCAGCGTCCAGACAGGGCCTGGAAACACCATATATTTT
D: TRBD1; J: TRBJ1-6; size: -; V: TRBV11-2; CDR3: CASSLVGTGYSPLHF; DNA: TGTGCCAGCAGCCTAGTCGGGACAGGCTATTCACCCCTCCACTTT
D: -; J: TRBJ1-2; size: -; V: TRBV29-1; CDR3: CSVESGQGYYGYTF; DNA: TGCAGCGTTGAGTCTGGGCAGGGTTACTATGGCTACACCTTC
D: -; J: TRBJ1-2; size: -; V: TRBV18; CDR3: CASSTGGGGTNYGYTF; DNA: TGTGCCAGCTCTACCGGAGGCGGGGGGACTAACTATGGCTACACCTTC
D: TRBD1; J: TRBJ1-5; size: -; V: TRBV30; CDR3: CAFTQGASNQPQHF; DNA: TGTGCCTTTACCCAGGGGGCGAGCAATCAGCCCCAGCATTTT
D: -; J: TRBJ1-1; size: once; V: TRBV4-1; CDR3: CASSHLTRGGTEAFF; DNA: TGCGCCAGCAGCCACCTAACACGGGGGGGGACTGAAGCTTTCTTT
D: -; J: TRBJ2-5; size: -; V: TRBV18; CDR3: CASSPVGRETQYF; DNA: TGTGCCAGCTCACCCGTGGGGCGGGAGACCCAGTACTTC
D: -; J: TRBJ2-5; size: -; V: TRBV3-1/TRBV3-2; CDR3: CASSLPQAGGETQYF; DNA: TGTGCCAGCAGCCTGCCCCAAGCCGGAGGAGAGACCCAGTACTTC
D: TRBD2; J: TRBJ2-5; size: -; V: TRBV5-1; CDR3: CASSYGLAGEETQYF; DNA: TGCGCCAGCAGCTATGGACTAGCGGGGGAAGAGACCCAGTACTTC
D: TRBD1; J: TRBJ1-4; size: -; V: TRBV3-1/TRBV3-2; CDR3: CASSRWTGAHATNEKLFF; DNA: TGTGCCAGCAGCCGTTGGACAGGGGCCCACGCAACTAATGAAAAACTGTTTTTT
D: -; J: TRBJ1-2; size: -; V: TRBV21-1; CDR3: CASSLRDRVYGYTF; DNA: TGTGCCAGCAGCCTCCGGGACAGGGTCTATGGCTACACCTTC
D: TRBD1; J: TRBJ1-2; size: -; V: TRBV27; CDR3: CASSRQGGRTNYGYTF; DNA: TGTGCCAGCAGTAGACAAGGGGGCCGCACTAACTATGGCTACACCTTC
D: TRBD2; J: TRBJ2-1; size: -; V: TRBV30; CDR3: CAWSGGLFNEQFF; DNA: TGTGCCTGGAGCGGGGGGTTGTTCAATGAGCAGTTCTTC
D: TRBD1; J: TRBJ1-1; size: -; V: TRBV29-1; CDR3: CSGGQGPNTEAFF; DNA: TGCAGCGGGGGACAGGGCCCTAACACTGAAGCTTTCTTT
D: TRBD2; J: TRBJ2-1; size: once; V: TRBV3-1/TRBV3-2; CDR3: CASSQYVGGLAGFAEFF; DNA: TGTGCCAGCAGCCAATACGTTGGAGGACTAGCGGGGTTCGCGGAGTTCTTC